This passage covers 28 T cell receptor beta chains from one sample sequenced in a study of T cell changes during pregnancy in multiple sclerosis. Measured with immunoSEQ multiplex PCR; TCRdb has only the in-frame clones, and not every one. The table has tens of thousands of clones, 92% seen once; the top ten hold more than 0.7%. Material: peripheral blood, obtained in the first trimester of pregnancy. Receptors originate from a female donor with multiple sclerosis, enrolled in a pregnancy study.

The chain combines TRBV7-2 with TRBJ2-3, with 14 bases identical to TRBD2. The germline V gene encodes CDR1 SGHTA and CDR2 FQGNSA. This CDR3 is built from 16 residues. Germline trimming cut 5 bases from V and 4 bases from J; bases unmatched to any gene: 5. The CDR3 reads CASSPGTSGGPDTQYF. As DNA, the CDR3 is TGTGCCAGCAGCCCAGGGACTAGCGGGGGCCCAGATACGCAGTATTTT.

The rearrangement joins TRBV7-3 to TRBJ1-4; no reliable D call. V gave up 2 bases and J gave up 8 bases, with 9 bases separating them. The CDR3 extends over 13 amino acids. Germline lookup yields CDR1 SGHTA and CDR2 FQGTGA. CDR3 amino acids: CASSLLNGEKLFF. The CDR3 DNA is TGTGCCAGCAGCTTACTGAACGGGGAAAAACTGTTTTTT.

Here the CDR3 DNA reads TGTGCCAGCAGCCCAGGCAGGGGTGGGAACCAAGAGACCCAGTACTTC. Its protein product is CASSPGRGGNQETQYF. The J gene is TRBJ2-5, the V gene TRBV9, with a possible D match to TRBD1 (6 bases). This CDR3 has 16 residues. Per the germline V gene, CDR1 is SGDLS and CDR2 is YYNGEE. Trimming took off 4 bases at V and 0 bases at J, with 16 bases between the two ends. The full variable domain, with the rest looked up from reference TRBV9 and TRBJ2-5, is DSGVTQTPKHLITATGQRVTLRCSPRSGDLSVYWYQQSLDQGLQFLIQYYNGEERAKGNILERFSAQQFPDLHSELNLSSLELGDSALYFCASSPGRGGNQETQYFGPGTRLLVL.

The rearrangement joins TRBV7-3 to TRBJ2-6, with a possible D match to TRBD1 (6 bases). V was cut by 1 base and J by 3 bases, with 19 bases left in between. The germline gives CDR1 SGHTA, CDR2 FQGTGA. This CDR3 has 19 amino acids. CDR3 loop: CASSLNSLDSLYGANVLTF. The CDR3 DNA is TGTGCCAGCAGCTTAAATTCCTTGGACAGTCTGTATGGGGCCAACGTCCTGACTTTC.

The rearrangement links TRBV29-1 to TRBJ1-5, with unresolved D. Germline-derived CDR1 and CDR2 are SQVTM and ANQGSEA. The CDR3 has 10 amino acids. V lost 4 bases to trimming and J lost 9 bases, with 7 bases between them. The CDR3, as DNA: TGCAGCGTTGGGCCGGGGCCCCAGCATTTT. The encoded protein is CSVGPGPQHF.

This chain connects TRBV29-1 to TRBJ2-7; 7 bases are shared with TRBD1. CDR3 length: 14 residues. The V and J ends lost 6 bases and 2 bases, in that order; junction bases with no gene match: 10. From germline, CDR1 is SQVTM and CDR2 ANQGSEA. The CDR3 loop is CSVHKGGQPYEQYF. The CDR3 nucleotides are TGCAGCGTCCACAAAGGGGGACAGCCCTACGAGCAGTACTTC.

This sequence joins TRBV6-6 and TRBJ2-1; D perhaps matches TRBD2 (6 bases). This CDR3 has 10 amino acids. CDR1 is MNHNY and CDR2 is SVGAGI in the germline V gene (reference sequence). With 9 bases removed from V and 8 bases from J, the gap between germline ends came to 8 bases. CDR3 coding DNA: TGTGCCAGTGCTAGCGATGAGCAGTTCTTC. Translated: CASASDEQFF.

This chain links TRBV29-1 with TRBJ2-1; the match to TRBD2 covers 14 bases. This CDR3 region has 14 residues. CDR1 and CDR2 from the germline V gene are SQVTM and ANQGSEA. Losses at the gene ends were 7 bases for V and 9 bases for J; bases not matched to a gene: 8. In DNA, the CDR3 is TGCAGCGGCAGACTAGCGGGGGGGTACGGTGAGCAGTTCTTC. It codes for CSGRLAGGYGEQFF.

The rearrangement uses TRBV5-4 and TRBJ2-3; 12 nucleotides align to TRBD2. The CDR3 sequence is 17 residues long. With V trimmed by 0 bases and J by 3 bases, 5 bases remained unmatched. Per germline, CDR1 SGHNT and CDR2 YYREEE (reference sequence). The CDR3 reads CASSLGLAGAGTDTQYF. CDR3 bases: TGTGCCAGCAGCTTGGGACTAGCGGGAGCTGGAACAGATACGCAGTATTTT.

The rearrangement joins TRBV9 to TRBJ1-1, with 7 bases identical to TRBD1. Trimming at V came to 1 base and at J to 7 bases, leaving 13 bases not matched to a gene. The CDR3 is made up of 16 amino acids. Germline CDR1 is SGDLS and CDR2 is YYNGEE. Here the CDR3 reads CASSVPRTGQDREAFF. In DNA, the CDR3 is TGTGCCAGCAGCGTACCTAGGACCGGACAGGACCGTGAAGCTTTCTTT.

V and J are TRBV9 and TRBJ1-2; TRBD1 is a possible D gene (6 bases). The CDR3 extends over 14 amino acids. Trimming shortened V by 3 bases and J by 2 bases, and 11 bases separated the two germline ends. Germline values: CDR1 SGDLS, CDR2 YYNGEE. CDR3 sequence: CASSGFRGNYGYTF. DNA for the CDR3: TGTGCCAGCAGCGGGTTCAGGGGCAACTATGGCTACACCTTC. Full variable domain (missing parts from reference TRBV9 and TRBJ1-2): DSGVTQTPKHLITATGQRVTLRCSPRSGDLSVYWYQQSLDQGLQFLIQYYNGEERAKGNILERFSAQQFPDLHSELNLSSLELGDSALYFCASSGFRGNYGYTFGSGTRLTVV.

This sequence joins TRBV19 and TRBJ1-1, with 7 bases lining up with TRBD1. The CDR3 has 14 residues. The germline V gene has CDR1 LNHDA and CDR2 SQIVND (reference sequence). The ends lost 10 bases at V and 4 bases at J; junction bases unmatched: 12. The CDR3 spells CATNRRGPSTEAFF. The CDR3 DNA sequence: TGTGCCACCAACCGGAGGGGGCCGAGCACTGAAGCTTTCTTT.

This clone was detected once. The rearrangement joins TRBV13 to TRBJ1-1, with a tentative D call TRBD1 (6 bases). V was trimmed by 2 bases and J by 4 bases, leaving 8 bases between them. CDR3 length: 13 residues. CDR1 is PRHDT and CDR2 is FYEKMQ in the germline V gene (reference sequence). CDR3 residues: CASSLYRATEAFF. CDR3 in DNA: TGTGCCAGCAGCTTATACAGGGCCACTGAAGCTTTCTTT.

CDR3 sequence: CAISPTGGTGETQYF. In nucleotides, the CDR3 is TGTGCCATCAGTCCTACGGGGGGGACTGGAGAGACCCAGTACTTC. The chain links TRBV10-3 to TRBJ2-5, with 8 bases that match TRBD2. Germline lookup yields CDR1 ENHRY and CDR2 SYGVKD. With V trimmed by 5 bases and J by 4 bases, 9 bases remained unmatched. This CDR3 spans 15 amino acids.

The V gene is TRBV4-1, the J gene TRBJ1-3; TRBD1 is a possible D gene (5 bases). V dropped 0 bases and J dropped 3 bases, with 9 bases sitting between them. The germline gives CDR1 MGHRA, CDR2 YSYEKL. The CDR3 is made up of 15 amino acids. Here the CDR3 DNA reads TGCGCCAGCAGCCAAGATCCGGGGGTTGGAAACACCATATATTTT. Protein: CASSQDPGVGNTIYF.

This chain joins TRBV7-2 and TRBJ2-1, with 8 bases aligning to TRBD2. Germline V lookup: CDR1 SGHTA, CDR2 FQGNSA. This CDR3 comprises 11 residues. V was clipped by 6 bases and J by 16 bases; unmatched bases: 8. The CDR3 region is CASSSGGGQFF. The CDR3 DNA follows: TGTGCCAGCAGTTCCGGGGGGGGCCAATTCTTC. The full variable domain, completed using reference TRBV7-2 and TRBJ2-1, is GAGVSQSPSNKVTEKGKDVELRCDPISGHTALYWYRQSLGQGLEFLIYFQGNSAPDKSGLPSDRFSAERTGGSVSTLTIQRTQQEDSAVYLCASSSGGGQFFGPGTRLTVL.

J is TRBJ2-6 and V is TRBV7-9, with 12 bases aligning to TRBD2. The CDR3 has 17 amino acids. Trimming cost V 5 bases and J 2 bases; bases outside gene matches: 4. Germline loops: CDR1 SEHNR, CDR2 FQNEAQ (reference sequence). The CDR3: CASSLRTSGAGANVLTF. CDR3 coding DNA: TGTGCCAGCAGCCTACGGACTAGCGGGGCTGGGGCCAACGTCCTGACTTTC. Together with reference TRBV7-9 and TRBJ2-6, the CDR3 gives the full variable domain: DTGVSQNPRHKITKRGQNVTFRCDPISEHNRLYWYRQTLGQGPEFLTYFQNEAQLEKSRLLSDRFSAERPKGSFSTLEIQRTEQGDSAMYLCASSLRTSGAGANVLTFGAGSRLTVL.

The genes are TRBV7-9 and TRBJ1-1; D is perhaps TRBD1 (5 bases). This CDR3 is 14 amino acids long. The V gene's germline CDR1 is SEHNR and CDR2 FQNEAQ (reference sequence). Between the trimmed V and J ends, which lost 3 bases and 0 bases, there was a span of 8 bases. DNA for the CDR3: TGTGCCAGCAGCTTGGACAAGATGAACACTGAAGCTTTCTTT. Its protein product is CASSLDKMNTEAFF.

This chain uses TRBV9 with TRBJ2-7; D might be TRBD1 (5 bases). The V end was cut by 4 bases, the J end by 1 base, with 15 bases between. Germline lookup yields CDR1 SGDLS and CDR2 YYNGEE. The CDR3 is 15 amino acids. The CDR3 coding sequence is TGTGCCAGCAGCACCACCCCGACAGTATCCTACGAGCAGTACTTC. Protein: CASSTTPTVSYEQYF.

There are many counts of this clone. The DNA for the CDR3 is TGTGCCAGCAGTGAGGGTAGCGGGGGCGGGGATACGCAGTATTTT. Encoded protein: CASSEGSGGGDTQYF. The rearrangement uses TRBV6-4 and TRBJ2-3; 9 nucleotides match TRBD2. The CDR3 has 15 residues. J was trimmed by 6 bases and V by 3 bases; bases with no gene match: 7. The V gene's germline CDR1 is MRHNA and CDR2 SNTAGT.

J is TRBJ1-1 and V is TRBV19, with D perhaps TRBD1 (5 bases). V lost 7 bases to trimming and J lost 0 bases, with 12 bases between them. CDR1 and CDR2 (germline): LNHDA, SQIVND (reference sequence). This CDR3 has 14 residues. The CDR3 sequence: CASMRDSMNTEAFF. For the CDR3, the DNA is TGTGCCAGTATGCGAGACAGCATGAACACTGAAGCTTTCTTT.

This clone was observed a single time. This chain uses TRBV15 with TRBJ1-1, with 8 nucleotides matching TRBD1. The CDR3 loop spans 17 amino acids. Germline V gives CDR1 LNHNV, CDR2 YYDKDF (reference sequence). V shed 0 bases and J 5 bases; nucleotides not matched to a gene: 11. The CDR3 loop reads CATSRDRGDRGGTEAFF. CDR3 nucleotide sequence: TGTGCCACCAGCAGAGATCGGGGCGACAGGGGTGGGACTGAAGCTTTCTTT. Based on the CDR3 plus reference TRBV15 and TRBJ1-1, the full variable domain is DAMVIQNPRYQVTQFGKPVTLSCSQTLNHNVMYWYQQKSSQAPKLLFHYYDKDFNNEADTPDNFQSRRPNTSFCFLDIRSPGLGDTAMYLCATSRDRGDRGGTEAFFGQGTRLTVV.

The V call is TRBV18, the J call TRBJ1-1; D may be TRBD1 (6 bases). V dropped 3 bases and J dropped 1 base, with 12 bases sitting between them. The CDR3 extends over 15 amino acids. Germline V lookup: CDR1 KGHSH, CDR2 LQKENI. The CDR3 region has the DNA TGTGCCAGCTCACCCTGGGACAAACAGAACACTGAAGCTTTCTTT. Its protein product is CASSPWDKQNTEAFF. The variable domain in full, completed from reference TRBV18 and TRBJ1-1, reads NAGVMQNPRHLVRRRGQEARLRCSPMKGHSHVYWYRQLPEEGLKFMVYLQKENIIDESGMPKERFSAEFPKEGPSILRIQQVVRGDSAAYFCASSPWDKQNTEAFFGQGTRLTVV.

V usage is TRBV5-1 and J usage is TRBJ2-4, with a tentative D call TRBD1 (5 bases). The CDR3 runs 14 residues. Trimming took off 3 bases at V and 0 bases at J, with 7 bases between the two ends. The germline V gene encodes CDR1 SGHRS and CDR2 YFSETQ. The CDR3 nucleotides are TGCGCCAGCAGCTCAGGGTTAGCCAAAAACATTCAGTACTTC. Translating it yields CASSSGLAKNIQYF.

The chain combines TRBV5-6 with TRBJ2-4; TRBD2 might be the D (6 bases). CDR3 length: 17 amino acids. V was trimmed by 1 base and J by 1 base, leaving 15 bases between them. Germline V gene data show CDR1 as SGHDT and CDR2 as YYEEEE. The CDR3 DNA reads TGTGCCAGCAGCTTGTGGGACTTCCTGGGGGCCAAAAACATTCAGTACTTC. Its protein product is CASSLWDFLGAKNIQYF.

V usage is TRBV4-3 and J usage is TRBJ2-4, with 8 nucleotides matching TRBD1. The CDR3 contains 18 residues. V lost 0 bases, J lost 1 base, and 8 bases stayed unmatched. Germline CDR1 and CDR2: LGHNA and YSLEER. This chain's CDR3 is CASSQDPGGDWAKNIQYF. The DNA of the CDR3 is TGCGCCAGCAGCCAAGATCCAGGGGGCGATTGGGCCAAAAACATTCAGTACTTC.

This chain uses TRBV5-6 with TRBJ1-6; 10 bases are shared with TRBD1. CDR1 is SGHDT and CDR2 is YYEEEE in the germline V gene. V shed 3 bases, J shed 8 bases, and the junction held 5 bases outside the gene matches. The CDR3 totals 15 residues. The CDR3 coding sequence is TGTGCCAGCAGCTGGGACAGGGGAATACATTCACCCCTCCACTTT. Amino acid sequence: CASSWDRGIHSPLHF.

The J gene is TRBJ2-3, the V gene TRBV29-1; TRBD2 agrees at 7 bases. Trimming took 4 bases from V and 0 from J; bases not matched to a gene: 13. Germline V lookup: CDR1 SQVTM, CDR2 ANQGSEA. This CDR3 spans 17 amino acids. The DNA of the CDR3 is TGCAGCGTTGCCCTCCATCTAGCGGCAAAAAGCACAGATACGCAGTATTTT. It yields the protein CSVALHLAAKSTDTQYF.